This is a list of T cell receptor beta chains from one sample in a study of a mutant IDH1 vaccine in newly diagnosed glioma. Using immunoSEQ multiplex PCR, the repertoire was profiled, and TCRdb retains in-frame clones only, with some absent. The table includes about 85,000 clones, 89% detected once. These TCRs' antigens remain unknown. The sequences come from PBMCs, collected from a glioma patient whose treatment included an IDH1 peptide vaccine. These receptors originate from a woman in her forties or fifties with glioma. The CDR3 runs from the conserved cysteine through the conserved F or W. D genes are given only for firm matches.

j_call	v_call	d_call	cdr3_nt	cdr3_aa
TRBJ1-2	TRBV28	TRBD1	TGTGCCAGCAGTTTACCCGGACAGGGTTATGGCTACACCTTC	CASSLPGQGYGYTF
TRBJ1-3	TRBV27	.	TGTGCCAGCAGTCTCCAGGGTGGTGGAAACACCATATATTTT	CASSLQGGGNTIYF
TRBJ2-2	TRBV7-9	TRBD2	TGTGCCAGCTCGCCCAGGCGGGAGGGCCCCGGGGAGCTGTTTTTT	CASSPRREGPGELFF
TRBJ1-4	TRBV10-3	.	TGTGCCATCAATGACTCACAGGGAGAAAAACTGTTTTTT	CAINDSQGEKLFF
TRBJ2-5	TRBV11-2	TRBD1	TGTGCCAGCAGCTTCCCGGACAGGGGGGGGACCCAGTACTTC	CASSFPDRGGTQYF
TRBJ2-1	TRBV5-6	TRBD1	TGTGCCAGCCAATCGCGGGACAGGGGGCGCGGTGAGCAGTTCTTC	CASQSRDRGRGEQFF
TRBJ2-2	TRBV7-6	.	TGTGCCAGCAGCTTAAACAGCATGGCCGGGGAGCTGTTTTTT	CASSLNSMAGELFF
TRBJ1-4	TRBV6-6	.	TGTGCCAGCAGTTCCAGGGCCGAAAAACTGTTTTTT	CASSSRAEKLFF
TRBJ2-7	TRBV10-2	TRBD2	TGCGCCAGCAGTGAGAGGGGGCCGGCTAGCGGGACCTACGAGCAGTACTTC	CASSERGPASGTYEQYF
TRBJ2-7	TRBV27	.	TGTGCCAGCAGTTTATCGATAAGGGCCGAGCAGTACTTC	CASSLSIRAEQYF
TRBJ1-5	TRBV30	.	TGTGCCTGGTCAACAGGGTCCAATCAGCCCCAGCATTTT	CAWSTGSNQPQHF